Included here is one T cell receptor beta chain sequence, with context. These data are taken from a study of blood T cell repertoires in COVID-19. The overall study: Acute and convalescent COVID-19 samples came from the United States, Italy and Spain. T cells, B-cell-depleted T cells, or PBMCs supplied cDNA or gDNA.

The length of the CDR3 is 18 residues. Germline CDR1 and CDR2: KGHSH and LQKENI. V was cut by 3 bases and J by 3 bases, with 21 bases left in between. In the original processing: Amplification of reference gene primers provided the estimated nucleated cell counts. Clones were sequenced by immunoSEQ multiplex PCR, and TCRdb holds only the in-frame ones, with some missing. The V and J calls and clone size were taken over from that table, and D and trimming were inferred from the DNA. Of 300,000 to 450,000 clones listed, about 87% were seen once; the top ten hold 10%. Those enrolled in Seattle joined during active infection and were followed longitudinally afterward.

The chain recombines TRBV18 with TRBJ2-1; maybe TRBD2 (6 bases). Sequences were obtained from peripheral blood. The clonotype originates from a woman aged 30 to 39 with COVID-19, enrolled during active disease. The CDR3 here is CASSPTRASESYYNEQFF. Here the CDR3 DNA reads TGTGCCAGCTCACCTACTCGCGCTAGCGAATCTTACTACAATGAGCAGTTCTTC.